The subject of this entry is one TCR beta chain. The data originate from a study of patients and donors after allogeneic stem cell transplantation. TCRdb re-called the RT-PCR reads with MiXCR, one entry per CDR3 protein. Altogether 200,000 to 250,000 distinct CDR3 sequences are present, roughly 13% being singletons, with the ten largest covering more than 9%. Trimming took 2 bases from V and 3 from J; bases not matched to a gene: 6. The CDR3 runs to 15 residues. The receptor was isolated from a human donor who was either an allogeneic HSCT recipient or a stem cell or donor lymphocyte infusion donor (not recorded which). It is not recorded whose cells these are; they may come from a transplant donor. Sequenced input: blood, either unsorted or a sorted T cell fraction (not recorded which). The chain recombines TRBV12-3 or TRBV12-4 with TRBJ2-7; 8 nucleotides match TRBD1. The CDR3 region is CASSLRGQGLYEQYF. Written as DNA, the CDR3 is TGTGCCAGCAGTTTACGAGGACAGGGACTCTACGAGCAGTACTTC.